This T cell receptor beta chain is drawn from a study of cytomegalovirus exposure and HLA in healthy donors. This CDR3 has 15 residues. The germline V gene encodes CDR1 MRHNA and CDR2 SNTAGT. Use of 60 Vbeta and 13 Jbeta primers characterized the PCR. TCRdb's table, derived via immunoSEQ multiplex PCR, lists solely in-frame clones and lacks some. Of approximately 160,000 clones listed, roughly 74% are singletons. Concerning this clone: Its antigen is not known. Mismatch with germline at one junction end may stem from a read error.

Study-level points and caveats: Using the classifier, cytomegalovirus status was reportedly diagnosed with high specificity and sensitivity. Across donors, sequencing depth was assumed by presence/absence analyses to be roughly uniform.

Sequenced: PBMCs. This sequence originates from a male donor in good health and CMV-seronegative. The rearrangement joins TRBV6-4 to TRBJ2-1; 11 bases align to TRBD1. DNA of the CDR3: TGTGCCACCGGACAGGGGGCGCGAAGCTACTATGAGCAGTTCTTC. This translates into CATGQGARSYYEQFF.